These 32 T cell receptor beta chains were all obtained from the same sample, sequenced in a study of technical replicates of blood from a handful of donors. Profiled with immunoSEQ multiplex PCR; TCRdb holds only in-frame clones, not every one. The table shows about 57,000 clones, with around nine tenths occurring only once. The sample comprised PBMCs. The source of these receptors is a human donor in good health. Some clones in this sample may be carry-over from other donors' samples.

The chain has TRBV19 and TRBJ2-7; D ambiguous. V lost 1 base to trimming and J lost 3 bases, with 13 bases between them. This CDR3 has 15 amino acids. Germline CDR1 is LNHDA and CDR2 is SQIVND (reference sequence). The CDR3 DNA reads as TGTGCCAGTAGTATAGTGAGAGGTGTCGTCTACGAGCAGTACTTC. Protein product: CASSIVRGVVYEQYF.

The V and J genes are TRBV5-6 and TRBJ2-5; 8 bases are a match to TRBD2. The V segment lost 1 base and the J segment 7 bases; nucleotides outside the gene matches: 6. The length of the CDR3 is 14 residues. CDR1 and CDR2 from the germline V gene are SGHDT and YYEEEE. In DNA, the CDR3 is TGTGCCAGCAGCTTGTCCGCCGGGGGGGGGACCCAGTACTTC. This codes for CASSLSAGGGTQYF.

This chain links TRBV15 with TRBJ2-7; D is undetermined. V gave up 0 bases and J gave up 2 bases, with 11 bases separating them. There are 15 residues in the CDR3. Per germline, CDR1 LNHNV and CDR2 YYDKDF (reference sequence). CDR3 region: CATSRDLATTYEQYF. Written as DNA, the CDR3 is TGTGCCACCAGCAGAGATTTGGCCACCACCTACGAGCAGTACTTC.

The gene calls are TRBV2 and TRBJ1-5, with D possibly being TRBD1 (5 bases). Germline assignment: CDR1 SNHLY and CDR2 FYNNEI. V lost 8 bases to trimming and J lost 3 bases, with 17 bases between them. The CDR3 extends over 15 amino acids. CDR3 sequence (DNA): TGTGCCAGCGCCCGGGACGGGAGGGACAATCAGCCCCAGCATTTT. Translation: CASARDGRDNQPQHF.

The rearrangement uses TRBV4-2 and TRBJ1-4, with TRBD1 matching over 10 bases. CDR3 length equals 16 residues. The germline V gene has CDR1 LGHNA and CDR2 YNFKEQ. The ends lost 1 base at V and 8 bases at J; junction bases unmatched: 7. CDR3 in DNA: TGTGCCAGCAGCCAAGGGCCGGGACAGGGGAGGGAAAAACTGTTTTTT. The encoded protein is CASSQGPGQGREKLFF.

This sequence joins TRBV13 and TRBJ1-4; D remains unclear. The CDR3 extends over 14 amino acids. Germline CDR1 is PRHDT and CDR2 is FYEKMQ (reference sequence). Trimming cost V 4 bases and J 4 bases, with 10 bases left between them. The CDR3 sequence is CASSSAGINEKLFF. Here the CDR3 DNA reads TGTGCCAGCAGCTCGGCGGGGATTAATGAAAAACTGTTTTTT.

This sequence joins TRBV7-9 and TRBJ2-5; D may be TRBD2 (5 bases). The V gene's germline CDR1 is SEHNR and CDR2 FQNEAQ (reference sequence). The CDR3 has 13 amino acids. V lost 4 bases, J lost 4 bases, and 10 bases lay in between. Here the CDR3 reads CASSSSGSETQYF. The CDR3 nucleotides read TGTGCCAGCAGCTCGAGCGGTTCAGAGACCCAGTACTTC.

CDR3 nucleotide sequence: TGTGCCAGTTATGGCCCCTGGGGCGTAGGCGGGGAGCTGTTTTTT. Amino acids: CASYGPWGVGGELFF. V is TRBV27 and J is TRBJ2-2; a possible D gene is TRBD1 (5 bases). Trimming removed 9 bases at V and 7 bases at J, with 21 bases between. This CDR3 is 15 amino acids long. Germline CDR1 MNHEY, CDR2 SMNVEV (reference sequence).

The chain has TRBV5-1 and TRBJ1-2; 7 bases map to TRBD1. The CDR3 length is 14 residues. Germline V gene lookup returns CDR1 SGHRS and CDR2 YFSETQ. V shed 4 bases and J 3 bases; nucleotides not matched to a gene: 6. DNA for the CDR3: TGCGCCAGCAGCCCTTACCAGGGGGACTATGGCTACACCTTC. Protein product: CASSPYQGDYGYTF.

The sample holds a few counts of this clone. The CDR3 protein is CASSQVGDGTYSNQPQHF. In nucleotides, the CDR3 is TGCGCCAGCAGCCAAGTTGGTGACGGGACTTATAGCAATCAGCCCCAGCATTTT. The V gene is TRBV4-3, the J gene TRBJ1-5; D possibly corresponds to TRBD1 (5 bases). V lost 1 base and J lost 0, with 16 bases in between. Germline CDR1 is LGHNA and CDR2 is YSLEER. There are 18 residues in the CDR3.

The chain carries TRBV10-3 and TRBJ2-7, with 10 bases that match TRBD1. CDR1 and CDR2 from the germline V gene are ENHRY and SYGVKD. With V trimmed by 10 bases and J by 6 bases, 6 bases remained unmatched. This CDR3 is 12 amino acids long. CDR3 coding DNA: TGTGCCACCGGGACAGGGGAAAGCGAGCAGTACTTC. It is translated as CATGTGESEQYF.

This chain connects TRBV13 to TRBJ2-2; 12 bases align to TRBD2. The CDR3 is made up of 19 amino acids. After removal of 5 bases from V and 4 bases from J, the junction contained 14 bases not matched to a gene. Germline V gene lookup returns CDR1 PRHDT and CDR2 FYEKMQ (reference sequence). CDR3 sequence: CASSQLSRLAGAVTGELFF. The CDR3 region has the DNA TGTGCCAGCAGCCAACTCTCCCGACTAGCGGGGGCGGTCACCGGGGAGCTGTTTTTT.

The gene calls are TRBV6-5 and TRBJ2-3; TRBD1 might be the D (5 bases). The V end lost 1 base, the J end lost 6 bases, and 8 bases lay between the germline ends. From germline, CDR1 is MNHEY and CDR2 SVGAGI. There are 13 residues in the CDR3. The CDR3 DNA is TGTGCCAGCAGTTACTTCAGGGCGGATACGCAGTATTTT. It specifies CASSYFRADTQYF.

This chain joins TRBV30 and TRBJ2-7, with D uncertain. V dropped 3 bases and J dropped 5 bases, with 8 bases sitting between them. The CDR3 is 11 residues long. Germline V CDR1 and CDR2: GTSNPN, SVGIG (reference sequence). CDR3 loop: CAWSPSDEQYF. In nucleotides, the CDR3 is TGTGCCTGGAGCCCCTCGGACGAGCAGTACTTC.

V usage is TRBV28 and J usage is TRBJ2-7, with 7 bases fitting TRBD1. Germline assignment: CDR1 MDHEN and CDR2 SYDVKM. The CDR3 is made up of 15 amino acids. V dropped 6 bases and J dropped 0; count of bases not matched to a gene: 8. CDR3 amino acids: CASSTDRVLSYEQYF. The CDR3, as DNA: TGTGCCAGCAGCACTGACAGGGTCCTCTCCTACGAGCAGTACTTC. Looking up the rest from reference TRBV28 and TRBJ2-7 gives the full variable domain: DVKVTQSSRYLVKRTGEKVFLECVQDMDHENMFWYRQDPGLGLRLIYFSYDVKMKEKGDIPEGYSVSREKKERFSLILESASTNQTSMYLCASSTDRVLSYEQYFGPGTRLTVT.

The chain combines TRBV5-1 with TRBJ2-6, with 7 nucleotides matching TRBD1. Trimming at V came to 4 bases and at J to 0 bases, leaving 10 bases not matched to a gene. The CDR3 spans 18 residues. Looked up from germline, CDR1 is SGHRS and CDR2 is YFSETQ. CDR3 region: CASSVAGTAPSGANVLTF. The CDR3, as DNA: TGCGCCAGCAGCGTCGCCGGGACAGCTCCCTCTGGGGCCAACGTCCTGACTTTC.

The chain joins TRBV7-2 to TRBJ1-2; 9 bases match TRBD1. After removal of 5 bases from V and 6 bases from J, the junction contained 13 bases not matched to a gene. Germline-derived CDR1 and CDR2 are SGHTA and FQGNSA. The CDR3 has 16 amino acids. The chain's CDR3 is CASSPRPGQGSNGYTF. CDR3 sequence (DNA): TGTGCCAGCAGCCCTCGTCCGGGACAGGGATCGAATGGCTACACCTTC.

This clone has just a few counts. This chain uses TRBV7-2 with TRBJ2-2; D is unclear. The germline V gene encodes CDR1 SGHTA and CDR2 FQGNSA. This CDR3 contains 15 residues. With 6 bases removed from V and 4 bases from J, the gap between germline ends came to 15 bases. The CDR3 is CASRTSYASTGELFF. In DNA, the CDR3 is TGTGCCAGCAGAACCAGTTACGCTTCCACCGGGGAGCTGTTTTTT.

As DNA, the CDR3 is TGTGCCAGCAGCGCAGCGACAGGGATGGGCGAGCAGTTCTTC. Protein: CASSAATGMGEQFF. V gene TRBV9 combines with J gene TRBJ2-1, with 7 positions matching TRBD1. Germline V gene data show CDR1 as SGDLS and CDR2 as YYNGEE. This CDR3 comprises 14 residues. V dropped 3 bases and J dropped 10; count of bases not matched to a gene: 10.

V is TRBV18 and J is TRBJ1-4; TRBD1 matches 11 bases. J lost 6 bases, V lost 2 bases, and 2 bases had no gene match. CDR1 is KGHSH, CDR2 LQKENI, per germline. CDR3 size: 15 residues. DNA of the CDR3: TGTGCCAGCTCACCATGGACAGGGGGCGATGAAAAACTGTTTTTT. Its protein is CASSPWTGGDEKLFF.

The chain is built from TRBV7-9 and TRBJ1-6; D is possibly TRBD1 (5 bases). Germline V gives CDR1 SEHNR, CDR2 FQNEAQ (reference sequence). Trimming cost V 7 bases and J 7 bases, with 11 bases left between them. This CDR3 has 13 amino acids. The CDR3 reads CASKEGMNSPLHF. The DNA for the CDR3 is TGTGCCAGCAAGGAGGGGATGAATTCACCCCTCCACTTT.

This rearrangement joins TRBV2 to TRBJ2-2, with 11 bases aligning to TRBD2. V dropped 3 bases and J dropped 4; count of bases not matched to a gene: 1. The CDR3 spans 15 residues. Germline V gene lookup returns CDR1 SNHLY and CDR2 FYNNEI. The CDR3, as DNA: TGTGCCAGCAGTGACGGACTAGCGGGCACCGGGGAGCTGTTTTTT. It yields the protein CASSDGLAGTGELFF.

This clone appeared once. This CDR3 reads CASSPQVSRGLAAYNEQFF. The CDR3 DNA reads as TGTGCCAGCTCACCCCAGGTATCCCGGGGGCTAGCGGCATACAATGAGCAGTTCTTC. The rearrangement joins TRBV18 to TRBJ2-1; D possibly corresponds to TRBD2 (7 bases). This CDR3 contains 19 residues. Deletions cut 3 bases from V and 4 bases from J, with 25 bases between. Looked up from germline, CDR1 is KGHSH and CDR2 is LQKENI.

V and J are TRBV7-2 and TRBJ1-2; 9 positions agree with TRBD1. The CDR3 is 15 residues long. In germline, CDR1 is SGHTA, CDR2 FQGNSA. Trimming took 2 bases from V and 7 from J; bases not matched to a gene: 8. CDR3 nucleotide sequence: TGTGCCAGCAGCTTAACGAGTAGACAGGGGGGTGGCTACACCTTC. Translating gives CASSLTSRQGGGYTF.

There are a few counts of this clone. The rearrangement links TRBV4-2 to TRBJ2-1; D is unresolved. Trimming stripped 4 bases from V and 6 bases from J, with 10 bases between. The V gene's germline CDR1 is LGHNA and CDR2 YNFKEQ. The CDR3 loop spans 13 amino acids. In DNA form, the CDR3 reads TGTGCCAGCAGCCTTGGCCCTCTCAATGAGCAGTTCTTC. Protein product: CASSLGPLNEQFF.

CDR3 sequence: CASSAHRGGETQYF. The CDR3 bases are TGTGCCAGCAGTGCACACAGGGGTGGAGAGACCCAGTACTTC. V is TRBV6-5 and J is TRBJ2-5, with 7 bases that match TRBD1. After removal of 5 bases from V and 4 bases from J, the junction contained 7 bases not matched to a gene. The CDR3 is 14 amino acids. The germline V gene encodes CDR1 MNHEY and CDR2 SVGAGI.

The chain's CDR3 is CASSVDLVHEQYF. The CDR3, as DNA: TGTGCCAGCAGCGTAGACCTAGTCCACGAGCAGTACTTC. V usage is TRBV9 and J usage is TRBJ2-7; D is unclear. The CDR3 sequence is 13 residues long. Trimming shortened V by 0 bases and J by 5 bases, and 9 bases separated the two germline ends. Germline assignment: CDR1 SGDLS and CDR2 YYNGEE.

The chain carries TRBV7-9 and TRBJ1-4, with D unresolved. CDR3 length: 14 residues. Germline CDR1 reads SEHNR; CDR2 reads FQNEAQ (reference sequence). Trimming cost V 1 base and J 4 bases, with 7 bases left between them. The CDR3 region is CASSLVHFNEKLFF. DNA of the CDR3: TGTGCCAGCAGCTTAGTACATTTTAATGAAAAACTGTTTTTT.

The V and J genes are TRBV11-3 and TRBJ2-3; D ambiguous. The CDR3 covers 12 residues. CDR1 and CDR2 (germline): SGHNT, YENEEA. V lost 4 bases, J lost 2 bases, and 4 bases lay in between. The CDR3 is CASSSITDTQYF. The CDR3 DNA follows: TGTGCCAGCAGCTCCATCACAGATACGCAGTATTTT.

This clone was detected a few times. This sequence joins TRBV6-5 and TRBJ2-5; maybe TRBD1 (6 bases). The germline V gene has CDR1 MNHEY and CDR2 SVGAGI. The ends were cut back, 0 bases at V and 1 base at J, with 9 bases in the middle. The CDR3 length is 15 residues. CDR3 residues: CASSYSEQGQETQYF. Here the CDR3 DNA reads TGTGCCAGCAGTTACTCGGAACAGGGCCAAGAGACCCAGTACTTC.

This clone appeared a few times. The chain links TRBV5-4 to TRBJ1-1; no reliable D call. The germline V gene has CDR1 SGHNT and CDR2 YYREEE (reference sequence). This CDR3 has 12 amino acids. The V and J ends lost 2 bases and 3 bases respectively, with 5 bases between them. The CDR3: CASSFLDTEAFF. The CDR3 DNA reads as TGTGCCAGCAGCTTCCTAGACACTGAAGCTTTCTTT.

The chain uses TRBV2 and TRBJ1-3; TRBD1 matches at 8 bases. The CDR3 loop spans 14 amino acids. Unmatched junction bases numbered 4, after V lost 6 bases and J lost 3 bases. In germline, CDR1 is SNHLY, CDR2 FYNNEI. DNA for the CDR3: TGTGCCAGCAGGAACGACAGGGGTGGAAACACCATATATTTT. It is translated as CASRNDRGGNTIYF.